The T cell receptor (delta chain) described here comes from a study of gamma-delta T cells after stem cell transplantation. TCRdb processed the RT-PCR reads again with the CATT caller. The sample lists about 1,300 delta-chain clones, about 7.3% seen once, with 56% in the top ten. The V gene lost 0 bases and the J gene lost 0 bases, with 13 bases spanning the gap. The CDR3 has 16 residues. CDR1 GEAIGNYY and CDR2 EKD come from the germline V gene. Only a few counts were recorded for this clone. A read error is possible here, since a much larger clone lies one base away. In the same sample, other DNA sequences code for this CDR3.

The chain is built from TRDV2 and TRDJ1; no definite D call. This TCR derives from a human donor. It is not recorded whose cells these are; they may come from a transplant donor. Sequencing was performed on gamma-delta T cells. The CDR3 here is CACDTLAPDNTDKLIF. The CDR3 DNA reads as TGTGCCTGTGACACCTTAGCGCCCGACAACACCGATAAACTCATCTTT.